Reported below is one T cell receptor (beta chain). Its antigen is still unknown. This CDR3 has 14 amino acids. Germline loops: CDR1 MNHEY, CDR2 SVGAGI. V lost 6 bases, J lost 8 bases, and 9 bases stayed unmatched. This sample is part of a study of cytomegalovirus exposure and HLA in healthy donors. Study-wide findings and caveats: In vitro, three CMV-associated chains proved specific for CMV antigens.

The study ran its PCR with 60 Vbeta and 13 Jbeta primers. Assay used: immunoSEQ multiplex PCR; TCRdb lists only in-frame clones, some missing. The repertoire consists of about 110,000 clones, with approximately 14% occurring once and the leading ten covering 0.83%. The V call is TRBV6-5, the J call TRBJ2-3, with 9 bases matching TRBD2. The specimen was PBMCs. The clonotype comes from a female donor in good health and CMV-seronegative. Here the CDR3 DNA reads TGTGCCAGCAGAGAAGCGGGGGGCCCAGGTACGCAGTATTTT. Its protein is CASREAGGPGTQYF.